Listed below are T cell receptor beta chains from one sample, sequenced in a study of T cell repertoires in cytomegalovirus infection. TCRdb reanalysed the reads using MiXCR and keeps one entry per CDR3 protein. The sample holds hundreds of thousands of distinct CDR3 sequences, around 31% seen once. What these receptors recognize is not known. This specimen was cultured PBMCs, taken from culture after CMV antigen stimulation. All receptors come from a human donor in good health (CMV status not recorded). Some clones in this sample may be carry-over from other donors' samples. The CDR3 runs from the conserved cysteine through the conserved F or W. D genes are given only for firm matches. Rows may omit the clone size; those that give it use once, few, many or a size class.

length	V	D	size	J	DNA	CDR3
13	TRBV7-9	.	.	TRBJ2-5	TGTGCCAGCAGCTTATTGTCGGAGGGGACCCAGTACTTC	CASSLLSEGTQYF
15	TRBV18	TRBD1	few	TRBJ2-5	TGTGCCAGCTCACCACGGGGACAGCTACAAGAGACCCAGTACTTC	CASSPRGQLQETQYF
14	TRBV7-9	.	.	TRBJ1-2	TGTGCCAGCAGCCTCATAGGGTCCGGGAATGGCTACACCTTC	CASSLIGSGNGYTF
14	TRBV7-8	TRBD1	.	TRBJ2-5	TGTGCCAGCAGCGGGGACAGCAGGAGAGAGACCCAGTACTTC	CASSGDSRRETQYF
15	TRBV7-2	.	few	TRBJ2-7	TGTGCCAGCAGCTCAGTGGCGGCGGTCTCCTACGAGCAGTACTTC	CASSSVAAVSYEQYF
14	TRBV20-1	TRBD1	.	TRBJ2-7	TGCAGTGCTAGAACCAGGACAGGGTTTTACGAGCAGTACTTC	CSARTRTGFYEQYF
15	TRBV7-9	.	.	TRBJ2-1	TGTGCCAGCAGCTTGCGGCAGGTGACCTACAATGAGCAGTTCTTC	CASSLRQVTYNEQFF
14	TRBV12-3/TRBV12-4	TRBD2	few	TRBJ2-1	TGTGCCAGCAGTTTCCGGGGGGGAGACAATGAGCAGTTCTTC	CASSFRGGDNEQFF
13	TRBV15	.	few	TRBJ1-5	TGTGCCACCAGCAGAGATAAAGGCCAGCCCCAGCATTTT	CATSRDKGQPQHF
15	TRBV5-6	.	.	TRBJ2-1	TGTGCCAGCAGCTTGGGGACTATCACCCCCAGTGAGCAGTTCTTC	CASSLGTITPSEQFF
14	TRBV7-2	TRBD2	many	TRBJ2-4	TGTGCCAGCAGGGCTGGAAGCGGGGGGAACATTCAGTACTTC	CASRAGSGGNIQYF
19	TRBV11-2	.	.	TRBJ2-6	TGTGCCAGCAGCCCCCACCTAAGCTCCCGCGGGGCTGGGGCCAACGTCCTGACTTTC	CASSPHLSSRGAGANVLTF
14	TRBV12-3/TRBV12-4	TRBD1	many	TRBJ1-1	TGTGCCAGCAGTACCCGACAGGGCCGGACTGAAGCTTTCTTT	CASSTRQGRTEAFF
14	TRBV7-2	TRBD1	.	TRBJ2-5	TGTGCCAGCTCGGACAGGGGGCGCCGAGAGACCCAGTACTTC	CASSDRGRRETQYF
15	TRBV7-8	.	.	TRBJ1-2	TGTGCCAGCAGCTTAAGGGTGGGCTGGGGCTATGGCTACACCTTC	CASSLRVGWGYGYTF
13	TRBV7-2	.	many	TRBJ1-2	TGTGCCAGCAGCTTAGAAGGGTTCTCTGGCTACACCTTC	CASSLEGFSGYTF
14	TRBV6-1	.	few	TRBJ2-3	TGTGCCAGCAGTGAGCTTGGGAGCACAGATACGCAGTATTTT	CASSELGSTDTQYF
16	TRBV4-1	.	.	TRBJ2-7	TGCGCCAGCAGCCAAGGGTTCACAGGACTGCCCTACGAGCAGTACTTC	CASSQGFTGLPYEQYF
21	TRBV6-1	TRBD2	few	TRBJ2-3	TGTGCCATCTTCCCGCCCCCGGGACTAGCGGGAGGCCCCCGCCACACAGATACGCAGTATTTT	CAIFPPPGLAGGPRHTDTQYF
15	TRBV7-6	TRBD1	few	TRBJ2-7	TGTGCCAGCAGCTTAGCTGGGAGGACAGGGGACGAGCAGTACTTC	CASSLAGRTGDEQYF
13	TRBV6-1	.	.	TRBJ1-5	TGTGCCAGCAGTGCAGCAGGGCATCAGCCCCAGCATTTT	CASSAAGHQPQHF
16	TRBV5-4	.	.	TRBJ2-1	TGTGCCAGCAGCCTCCGGCGAAGGGGGGGCCACTATGAGCAGTTCTTC	CASSLRRRGGHYEQFF
13	TRBV20-1	.	.	TRBJ1-5	TGCAGTGCGGTTGGAGCCCAGTATCGGCCCCAGCATTTT	CSAVGAQYRPQHF
14	TRBV7-2	.	few	TRBJ2-1	TGTGCCAGCAGCTTCAGACAGGGAGCGGGTGAGCAGTTCTTC	CASSFRQGAGEQFF
14	TRBV6-2/TRBV6-3	.	many	TRBJ2-1	TGTGCCAGCAGTTACTCGCCCAGCTACAATGAGCAGTTCTTC	CASSYSPSYNEQFF
16	TRBV5-1	.	few	TRBJ2-5	TGCGCCAGCAGCCTGCGTCGAGGGGGGGCGGATGAGACCCAGTACTTC	CASSLRRGGADETQYF
15	TRBV19	TRBD1	.	TRBJ1-4	TGTGCCAGTAGTCCTTACAGGGGAAATAATGAAAAACTGTTTTTT	CASSPYRGNNEKLFF
17	TRBV19	TRBD1	.	TRBJ2-1	TGTGCCAGTAGTCTCTGGACAGGGGCAGGTTCCTACAATGAGCAGTTCTTC	CASSLWTGAGSYNEQFF
14	TRBV19	.	.	TRBJ2-2	TGTGCCAGTACGGCGGGAAGGAACACCGGGGAGCTGTTTTTT	CASTAGRNTGELFF
14	TRBV7-2	TRBD1	many	TRBJ2-3	TGTGCCAGCAGCCAATACAGGGGCGCGGATACGCAGTATTTT	CASSQYRGADTQYF
14	TRBV12-3/TRBV12-4	.	few	TRBJ2-7	TGTGCCAGCAGTAATACGGGACCCATCTACGAGCAGTACTTC	CASSNTGPIYEQYF
15	TRBV7-8	TRBD2	.	TRBJ2-1	TGTGCCAGCAGCCCCGCCCTAGCGGGAAACAATGAGCAGTTCTTC	CASSPALAGNNEQFF
13	TRBV11-2	.	.	TRBJ2-4	TGTGCCAGCAGCCCCACGGGACCAGCGGCTCAGTACTTC	CASSPTGPAAQYF
13	TRBV25-1	.	.	TRBJ1-2	TGTGCCAGCGGATTCTCGTCAGGCTATGGCTACACCTTC	CASGFSSGYGYTF
13	TRBV6-2/TRBV6-3	.	.	TRBJ2-1	TGTGCCAGCGCACGTCTCATTTACAATGAGCAGTTCTTC	CASARLIYNEQFF
16	TRBV28	TRBD1	.	TRBJ1-2	TGTGCCAGCAGGCTTATCGGGGACAGGAAAGACTATGGCTACACCTTC	CASRLIGDRKDYGYTF
17	TRBV19	.	.	TRBJ1-3	TGTGCCAGTAGTCGATCCAGACCAGGCTCAGAAGGAAACACCATATATTTT	CASSRSRPGSEGNTIYF
14	TRBV20-1	.	few	TRBJ1-5	TGCAGTGCCGGGTCGACAGGAGGCAATCAGCCCCAGCATTTT	CSAGSTGGNQPQHF
11	TRBV4-1	.	.	TRBJ1-1	TGTGCCAGCAGCCATCAATCTGAAGCGTTCTTT	CASSHQSEAFF
13	TRBV6-1	.	few	TRBJ2-7	TGTGCCAGCACCTCCGCAGATACTTACGAGCAGTACTTC	CASTSADTYEQYF
11	TRBV30	.	.	TRBJ2-5	TGTGCCTGGCTAGGTTTAGAGACCCAGTACTTC	CAWLGLETQYF
16	TRBV6-1	TRBD1	.	TRBJ1-5	TGTGCCAGCAGTGAAGTAACGACAGGGTTCTCCAGGCCCCAGCATTTT	CASSEVTTGFSRPQHF
15	TRBV19	.	.	TRBJ1-6	TGTGCCAGTTGTTTAGGGGCCCAAACGGGTTCACCCCTCCACTTT	CASCLGAQTGSPLHF
15	TRBV12-3/TRBV12-4	.	.	TRBJ1-3	TGTGCCAGCAACCCACGAGCAGGGGTAGGAAACACCATATATTTT	CASNPRAGVGNTIYF
15	TRBV5-1	TRBD2	.	TRBJ2-7	TGCGCCAGCAGCTTGGCCGCGGGAGGGCCCTCCGAGCAGTACTTC	CASSLAAGGPSEQYF
16	TRBV7-2	.	few	TRBJ2-5	TGTGCCAGCAGCCCCCTACCCGGGACGGACGGAGAGACCCAGTACTTC	CASSPLPGTDGETQYF
11	TRBV10-3	.	.	TRBJ2-7	TGTGCCATCAGTGATTCGGGACCCGCCTACTTC	CAISDSGPAYF
16	TRBV7-2	TRBD2	.	TRBJ2-5	TGTGCCAGCAGCTTACGTGGACTAGCGGGACAAGAGACCCATTACTTC	CASSLRGLAGQETHYF
14	TRBV6-1	.	.	TRBJ2-5	TGTGCCAGCAGGAGGGGTAGCGAGGGAGAGACCCAGTACTTC	CASRRGSEGETQYF
12	TRBV6-6	.	few	TRBJ1-6	TGTGCCAGCCAAGGGGCTAATTCACCCCTCCACTTT	CASQGANSPLHF
14	TRBV6-1	.	.	TRBJ2-3	TGTGCCACCTCGACTACACTTAGCACAGATACGCAGTATTTT	CATSTTLSTDTQYF
13	TRBV12-3/TRBV12-4	.	.	TRBJ2-1	TGTGCCAGCAGTTTAAGCCGGGGGAGTGAGCAGTTCTTC	CASSLSRGSEQFF
16	TRBV5-4	.	once	TRBJ2-3	TGTGCCAGCAGCTGGGGGTCCACCCGCACGGGAGATACGCAGTATTTT	CASSWGSTRTGDTQYF
14	TRBV20-1	.	.	TRBJ1-5	TGCAGTGCTAGAGGGACGAGTGGCAATCAGCCCCAGCATTTT	CSARGTSGNQPQHF